One and the same sample provided the 32 T cell receptor beta chains below, sequenced in a study of cytomegalovirus exposure and HLA in healthy donors. PCR employed 60 Vbeta and 13 Jbeta primers. Measured with immunoSEQ multiplex PCR; TCRdb has only the in-frame clones, and not every one. The sample lists about 140,000 clones, about 80% occurring once. Sequenced material: PBMCs. The receptors were sampled from a female donor in good health and CMV-seronegative.

In nucleotides, the CDR3 is TGTGCCAGCAGCGCCGGACTAGCGGGGGGGCCTGGGGTTTACGAGCAGTACTTC. Protein sequence: CASSAGLAGGPGVYEQYF. This chain joins TRBV9 and TRBJ2-7; 15 bases match TRBD2. Trimming at V came to 3 bases and at J to 4 bases, leaving 11 bases not matched to a gene. Germline V gives CDR1 SGDLS, CDR2 YYNGEE. The CDR3 consists of 18 residues. Together with reference TRBV9 and TRBJ2-7, the CDR3 gives the full variable domain: DSGVTQTPKHLITATGQRVTLRCSPRSGDLSVYWYQQSLDQGLQFLIQYYNGEERAKGNILERFSAQQFPDLHSELNLSSLELGDSALYFCASSAGLAGGPGVYEQYFGPGTRLTVT.

The V gene is TRBV6-6, the J gene TRBJ2-5; D is possibly TRBD2 (5 bases). Germline V CDR1 and CDR2: MNHNY, SVGAGI (reference sequence). V gave up 8 bases and J gave up 0 bases, with 10 bases separating them. CDR3 length: 13 amino acids. This chain's CDR3 is CASQREYQETQYF. For the CDR3, the DNA is TGTGCCAGCCAGAGGGAGTACCAAGAGACCCAGTACTTC.

The chain carries TRBV28 and TRBJ2-2; 13 nucleotides agree with TRBD2. The V segment lost 5 bases and the J segment 3 bases; nucleotides outside the gene matches: 15. The CDR3 totals 20 residues. Germline V gene data show CDR1 as MDHEN and CDR2 as SYDVKM. CDR3 DNA sequence: TGTGCCAGCAGTATTCCTCCGGGACTAGCGGGGCCGGGGGACACCGGGGAGCTGTTTTTT. It yields the protein CASSIPPGLAGPGDTGELFF.

J is TRBJ2-7 and V is TRBV7-9; 9 nucleotides align to TRBD1. This CDR3 has 18 amino acids. Losses at the gene ends were 5 bases for V and 3 bases for J; bases not matched to a gene: 17. Germline V gives CDR1 SEHNR, CDR2 FQNEAQ (reference sequence). CDR3 DNA sequence: TGTGCCAGCAGCACAACAGGGGGCGAAATTCAAGGCCTCTACGAGCAGTACTTC. It codes for CASSTTGGEIQGLYEQYF.

The chain joins TRBV27 to TRBJ2-7; TRBD2 aligns across 7 bases. With V trimmed by 2 bases and J by 4 bases, 11 bases remained unmatched. Germline CDR1 MNHEY, CDR2 SMNVEV (reference sequence). The CDR3 extends over 16 amino acids. CDR3 sequence: CASSLAPSRRGYEQYF. CDR3 coding DNA: TGTGCCAGCAGTTTAGCCCCAAGCAGGCGGGGGTACGAGCAGTACTTC.

The CDR3 bases are TGTGCCAGCTCACCACTTCCTGTCATAGCGGGGGTGGCCGATACGCAGTATTTT. Translation: CASSPLPVIAGVADTQYF. This chain uses TRBV18 with TRBJ2-3, with 9 positions matching TRBD2. Germline values: CDR1 KGHSH, CDR2 LQKENI. Trimming cost V 1 base and J 6 bases; bases outside gene matches: 14. The CDR3 has 18 residues.

The chain combines TRBV6-5 with TRBJ1-2; 7 bases agree with TRBD1. The germline V gene encodes CDR1 MNHEY and CDR2 SVGAGI. Germline trimming cut 6 bases from V and 8 bases from J; bases unmatched to any gene: 12. The CDR3 contains 14 residues. CDR3 loop: CASSRQGGVGGYTF. The CDR3 nucleotides read TGTGCCAGCAGCCGACAGGGAGGTGTAGGAGGCTACACCTTC.

The rearrangement uses TRBV28 and TRBJ2-5; D is perhaps TRBD1 (6 bases). The germline gives CDR1 MDHEN, CDR2 SYDVKM. Trimming pared 2 bases from V and 2 bases from J, leaving 12 bases between. The CDR3 has 15 residues. The CDR3 reads CASSLRLGTQETQYF. The CDR3 DNA is TGTGCCAGCAGTTTAAGGCTCGGGACACAAGAGACCCAGTACTTC.

This chain links TRBV21-1 with TRBJ1-4; TRBD1, the table's D call, lacks a check against the DNA. TRBV21-1 is deemed a pseudogene. The CDR3 loop spans 19 amino acids. The CDR3 DNA reads as TGTGCCAGCAGCTTCCGAGACGGGGGACAGGGAGCAACTAATGAAAAACTGTTTTTT. Amino acids: CASSFRDGGQGATNEKLFF.

The chain combines TRBV27 with TRBJ2-1; 9 positions agree with TRBD2. The trim removed 5 bases at V and 7 bases at J, leaving 15 bases unmatched. CDR1 is MNHEY, CDR2 SMNVEV, per germline (reference sequence). The CDR3 is 17 amino acids. This CDR3 is CASSQYFSGSGVNEQFF. CDR3 DNA: TGTGCCAGCAGTCAATATTTTAGCGGGAGTGGTGTTAATGAGCAGTTCTTC.

The CDR3 DNA reads TGCGCCAGCAGCTTGCCCAGCCAAGAGACCCAGTACTTC. Its translation: CASSLPSQETQYF. The genes are TRBV5-1 and TRBJ2-5; D call uncertain. Trimming left V 1 base short and J 1 base short, with 5 bases between. The CDR3 is 13 amino acids. Germline-derived CDR1 and CDR2 are SGHRS and YFSETQ.

This chain connects TRBV5-1 to TRBJ2-2; D remains unclear. Trimming removed 5 bases from V and 2 bases from J, with 10 bases in between. CDR1 and CDR2 (germline): SGHRS, YFSETQ. The CDR3 contains 14 residues. The CDR3 coding sequence is TGCGCCAGCAGGTTACAGACCAACACCGGGGAGCTGTTTTTT. As protein: CASRLQTNTGELFF. Drawing the rest from reference TRBV5-1 and TRBJ2-2, the complete variable domain is KAGVTQTPRYLIKTRGQQVTLSCSPISGHRSVSWYQQTPGQGLQFLFEYFSETQRNKGNFPGRFSGRQFSNSRSEMNVSTLELGDSALYLCASRLQTNTGELFFGEGSRLTVL.

The chain combines TRBV7-8 with TRBJ2-3; TRBD2 aligns across 8 bases. Germline V gene data show CDR1 as SGHVS and CDR2 as FQNEAQ. V shed 0 bases and J 2 bases; nucleotides not matched to a gene: 10. This CDR3 has 18 amino acids. The DNA for the CDR3 is TGTGCCAGCAGCTTAGCGCTTCGGGGGGGCCACTTCACAGATACGCAGTATTTT. It is translated as CASSLALRGGHFTDTQYF.

This chain links TRBV6-5 with TRBJ2-5; 7 bases are shared with TRBD1. The CDR3 extends over 13 amino acids. Germline V gives CDR1 MNHEY, CDR2 SVGAGI. Losses at the gene ends were 5 bases for V and 5 bases for J; bases not matched to a gene: 5. CDR3 sequence reads: CASSQTGPETQYF. CDR3 bases: TGTGCCAGCAGTCAGACAGGGCCGGAGACCCAGTACTTC.

The chain has TRBV6-5 and TRBJ2-7; TRBD2 agrees at 7 bases. Looked up from germline, CDR1 is MNHEY and CDR2 is SVGAGI. V lost 7 bases and J lost 7; bases outside the gene matches: 13. The CDR3 extends over 14 amino acids. Written as DNA, the CDR3 is TGTGCCAGCACCCGGACTAGTACATCTTCTGAGCAGTACTTC. This codes for CASTRTSTSSEQYF.

This clone was seen a few times. CDR3 region: CASSPGQIEYNSPLHF. CDR3 coding DNA: TGTGCCAGCAGCCCCGGACAGATCGAATATAATTCACCCCTCCACTTT. This chain connects TRBV11-1 to TRBJ1-6, with TRBD1 as a possible D gene (6 bases). This CDR3 is built from 16 residues. The V gene's germline CDR1 is SGHAT and CDR2 FQDESV (reference sequence). V dropped 5 bases and J dropped 4 bases, with 15 bases sitting between them.

The chain couples TRBV5-1 to TRBJ2-5; 10 bases fit TRBD1. From germline, CDR1 is SGHRS and CDR2 YFSETQ. V shed 4 bases and J 5 bases; nucleotides not matched to a gene: 5. The CDR3 is made up of 14 amino acids. The CDR3 protein is CASSPGQGRETQYF. The CDR3 coding sequence is TGCGCCAGCAGCCCGGGACAGGGGAGGGAGACCCAGTACTTC.

This clone was counted at least ten times. The genes are TRBV5-6 and TRBJ2-3, with a possible D match to TRBD2 (6 bases). Looked up from germline, CDR1 is SGHDT and CDR2 is YYEEEE. V lost 1 base to trimming and J lost 0 bases, with 9 bases between them. The CDR3 consists of 15 residues. The CDR3: CASSLYGGSTDTQYF. CDR3 coding DNA: TGTGCCAGCAGCTTGTACGGGGGTAGCACAGATACGCAGTATTTT.

Of note for this clone: At one end, the junction sequence differs from germline, possibly due to a read error. This chain joins TRBV7-9 and TRBJ2-1, with D perhaps TRBD1 (5 bases). Germline CDR1 SEHNR, CDR2 FQNEAQ (reference sequence). CDR3 length: 12 amino acids. CDR3 sequence: CSSSNVPGQGFF. The CDR3 nucleotides are TGTTCCAGCAGCAACGTACCGGGCCAGGGGTTCTTC.

The chain has TRBV5-1 and TRBJ1-1; D possibly corresponds to TRBD1 (6 bases). The CDR3 length is 15 residues. CDR1 and CDR2 (germline): SGHRS, YFSETQ. V gave up 0 bases and J gave up 6 bases, with 15 bases separating them. The CDR3 sequence is CASSLDGWGGAEAFF. The CDR3 bases are TGCGCCAGCAGCTTGGATGGGTGGGGGGGCGCTGAAGCTTTCTTT. The variable domain in full, with the rest retrieved from reference TRBV5-1 and TRBJ1-1, is KAGVTQTPRYLIKTRGQQVTLSCSPISGHRSVSWYQQTPGQGLQFLFEYFSETQRNKGNFPGRFSGRQFSNSRSEMNVSTLELGDSALYLCASSLDGWGGAEAFFGQGTRLTVV.

The chain has TRBV7-2 and TRBJ2-7; 12 bases map to TRBD2. CDR3 length: 14 residues. V dropped 5 bases and J dropped 3; count of bases not matched to a gene: 2. Germline CDR1 and CDR2: SGHTA and FQGNSA. CDR3 amino acids: CASSGLAGNYEQYF. DNA of the CDR3: TGTGCCAGCAGCGGACTAGCGGGGAACTACGAGCAGTACTTC.

The rearrangement links TRBV2 to TRBJ1-2; D uncertain. The CDR3 length is 13 residues. Germline values: CDR1 SNHLY, CDR2 FYNNEI. V was trimmed by 5 bases and J by 3 bases, leaving 10 bases between them. The CDR3 region has the DNA TGTGCCAGCAGTCCTACGAGAGACTATGGCTACACCTTC. It encodes CASSPTRDYGYTF.

This clone has only a few counts. The J gene is TRBJ2-1, the V gene TRBV6-4; possible D gene TRBD1, 5 bases. The CDR3 is 15 residues long. The germline gives CDR1 MRHNA, CDR2 SNTAGT. With 8 bases removed from V and 1 base from J, the gap between germline ends came to 15 bases. CDR3 nucleotides: TGTGCCAGCCGACAGTCGGACGCTTCCTACAATGAGCAGTTCTTC. It translates to CASRQSDASYNEQFF.

This chain connects TRBV27 to TRBJ2-1; TRBD1 matches 7 bases. The V segment lost 5 bases and the J segment 1 base; nucleotides outside the gene matches: 8. Germline loops: CDR1 MNHEY, CDR2 SMNVEV (reference sequence). The CDR3 runs 16 residues. In DNA, the CDR3 is TGTGCCAGCAGTCCAAGTCCGGGACAGTCCTACAATGAGCAGTTCTTC. Encoded protein: CASSPSPGQSYNEQFF.

J is TRBJ2-7 and V is TRBV6-1, with D uncertain. In germline, CDR1 is MNHNS, CDR2 SASEGT. V lost 0 bases and J lost 2, with 8 bases in between. The length of the CDR3 is 14 residues. The CDR3 DNA sequence: TGTGCCAGCAGTGAAGCGACAATGGCCTACGAGCAGTACTTC. Its protein product is CASSEATMAYEQYF.

This clone was observed once. Relative to the germline gene, one junction end is altered; a read error may explain this. CDR3 amino acids: CAGSFGLDLNEQFF. In DNA form, the CDR3 reads TGTGCCGGCAGCTTTGGACTAGATTTGAATGAGCAGTTCTTC. The chain combines TRBV9 with TRBJ2-1; 7 bases match TRBD2. The germline V gene has CDR1 SGDLS and CDR2 YYNGEE. This CDR3 region has 14 residues.

The chain couples TRBV28 to TRBJ2-3; 10 bases align to TRBD2. The junction had 13 bases not matched to a gene; V was cut back by 1 base and J by 0 bases. CDR1 and CDR2 from the germline V gene are MDHEN and SYDVKM. This CDR3 is 20 amino acids long. As DNA, the CDR3 is TGTGCCAGCAGTTTATTGTTTTCTTCTAGCGGGGGTGCTAGCACAGATACGCAGTATTTT. Translated, it gives CASSLLFSSSGGASTDTQYF.

The chain links TRBV9 to TRBJ2-7, with D unresolved. Germline-derived CDR1 and CDR2 are SGDLS and YYNGEE. Trimming pared 4 bases from V and 3 bases from J, leaving 14 bases between. The CDR3 is made up of 14 amino acids. The CDR3 sequence: CASSPSSQFYEQYF. CDR3 DNA sequence: TGTGCCAGCAGCCCCAGTAGCCAATTCTACGAGCAGTACTTC.

V is TRBV23-1 and J is TRBJ1-4; D remains ambiguous. TRBV23-1 is identified as an open reading frame with a role that is uncertain. This CDR3 comprises 14 residues. The V gene lost 0 bases and the J gene lost 8 bases, with 10 bases spanning the gap. CDR3 sequence reads: CASSQSRHGEKLFF. The CDR3, as DNA: TGCGCCAGCAGTCAATCCCGACACGGCGAAAAACTGTTTTTT.

The chain combines TRBV19 with TRBJ1-5; 7 bases match TRBD1. V trimming: 5 bases; J trimming: 4 bases; junction bases outside the gene matches: 5. Germline CDR1 reads LNHDA; CDR2 reads SQIVND (reference sequence). CDR3 size: 14 residues. The CDR3 region is CASSGGQPNQPQHF. The DNA for the CDR3 is TGTGCCAGTAGTGGGGGACAGCCAAATCAGCCCCAGCATTTT. Supplemented by reference TRBV19 and TRBJ1-5, the full variable domain reads DGGITQSPKYLFRKEGQNVTLSCEQNLNHDAMYWYRQDPGQGLRLIYYSQIVNDFQKGDIAEGYSVSREKKESFPLTVTSAQKNPTAFYLCASSGGQPNQPQHFGDGTRLSIL.

This chain connects TRBV19 to TRBJ2-7; TRBD2 might be the D (6 bases). V was clipped by 7 bases and J by 5 bases, with 9 bases between them. Germline CDR1 LNHDA, CDR2 SQIVND (reference sequence). The CDR3 contains 11 residues. The CDR3: CASIGGNEQYF. For the CDR3, the DNA is TGTGCCAGTATCGGAGGGAACGAGCAGTACTTC.

V usage is TRBV19 and J usage is TRBJ1-6; D is perhaps TRBD1 (6 bases). Germline V lookup: CDR1 LNHDA, CDR2 SQIVND (reference sequence). Trimming removed 6 bases at V and 7 bases at J, with 16 bases between. This CDR3 has 15 residues. The CDR3 loop reads CASRNRVGVNSPLHF. CDR3 DNA: TGTGCCAGTAGGAACAGGGTAGGCGTCAATTCACCCCTCCACTTT.